This T cell receptor (beta chain) originates from a study of CD8 T cells in ankylosing spondylitis (dated by TCRdb to the late 2010s). At the level of the whole study: T cell receptor beta repertoires were profiled in healthy donors and ankylosing spondylitis patients so that disease-linked TCR variants could be found. The whole study cohort included some 100 healthy donors and 20 to 25 ankylosing spondylitis patients. Peripheral blood was sampled, and synovial fluid was additionally collected from ankylosing spondylitis patients. The research as a whole found: Some motif variants were previously reported in synovial fluid and blood of reactive arthritis patients, suggesting common disease-initiation mechanisms. A TCR beta motif of 8 or 9 highly homologous amino acid variants appeared characteristic of blood from ankylosing spondylitis patients. The disease-linked clones had a CD8+ phenotype and were found at relatively low frequencies in peripheral blood. According to the report, matched synovial fluid samples from ankylosing spondylitis patients were significantly enriched for the disease-linked clones.

As regards this clonotype: Its antigen has not been determined. No base quality values were provided; no much bigger clone lies one nucleotide off.

Synovial fluid samples were paired with blood samples taken from the same ankylosing spondylitis patients. The cysteine opens and the phenylalanine closes a CDR3 of 14 amino acids. Solely the CDR3 DNA is kept, with 42 bases framed from the first base. V loses 5 bases at its end and J loses 6 bases; junction bases beyond the gene matches: 4. The germline V gene sets CDR1 to MNHEY and CDR2 to SVGEGT. Instrument used: Illumina HiSeq 2500. TCR beta libraries were prepared by quantitative 5'-RACE with molecular barcodes. The original methods were these. A new computational method, built on a probabilistic model of VDJ rearrangement, was used to identify disease-linked TCR variants. TCRdb ran its own pipeline on the public reads, namely fastp trimming at Q25 and MiXCR clone calling, and kept in-frame beta chains. Rows merge per CDR3 protein into single entries with the most common DNA and genes. TCRdb, rather than the study authors, made the V and J calls. The sample profile shows about 64,000 distinct CDR3 sequences; roughly 6.2% of them were found once. Approximately 4.5% of the sample is in the top ten clones.

The receptor's source is a male donor with ankylosing spondylitis. Specimen: synovial fluid, either unsorted or a sorted T cell fraction (not recorded which). Recombination connected TRBV6-2 or TRBV6-3 to TRBJ2-6; 7 nucleotides in the junction match TRBD1. The CDR3 amino acid sequence is: CASSPGTEANVLTF. The nucleotide sequence reads as follows: TGTGCCAGCAGTCCCGGGACAGAGGCCAACGTCCTGACTTTC.